Shown below are 29 T cell receptor beta chains from a single sample sequenced in a study of Ad26.COV2.S vaccination and SARS-CoV-2 variants. Produced via immunoSEQ multiplex PCR; TCRdb's table is partial and in-frame only. This repertoire shows approximately 400,000 clones, about four fifths found once; its top ten account for around 7.3%. Noted treatment: around 19 received Ad26.COV2.S at low or high dose, single or two shots; 5 received placebo; per-sample allocation not given. The study sampled participants on day 63 after the first vaccine or placebo injection. The sequenced sample was peripheral blood, obtained in a trial of Ad26.COV2.S vaccine versus placebo. These receptors were collected from a person aged 18 to 59 who received the Ad26.COV2.S COVID-19 vaccine or a placebo.

The V call is TRBV6-5, the J call TRBJ2-7, with TRBD1 identical over 8 bases. Trimming removed 6 bases from V and 6 bases from J; junction bases left unmatched: 10. Per the germline V gene, CDR1 is MNHEY and CDR2 is SVGAGI. This CDR3 is built from 14 residues. This CDR3 is CASRTDRVTPEQYF. The CDR3 region has the DNA TGTGCCAGCAGAACGGACAGGGTAACTCCCGAGCAGTACTTC.

V gene TRBV7-9 combines with J gene TRBJ2-3; the D is unclear. The V gene's germline CDR1 is SEHNR and CDR2 FQNEAQ (reference sequence). The CDR3 covers 15 residues. The V and J ends lost 0 bases and 2 bases respectively, with 9 bases between them. CDR3 region: CASSLARTYTDTQYF. CDR3 nucleotide sequence: TGTGCCAGCAGCTTAGCGAGGACCTACACAGATACGCAGTATTTT.

V is TRBV3-1 (or the pseudogene TRBV3-2) and J is TRBJ2-6; D gene unclear. V was shortened by 6 bases and J by 0 bases, with 6 bases between the two germline ends. CDR3 length equals 14 residues. The germline V gene has CDR1 LGHDT and CDR2 YNNKEL (reference sequence). The CDR3 spells CASRLSSGANVLTF. The CDR3 DNA reads as TGTGCCAGCAGACTTAGCTCTGGGGCCAACGTCCTGACTTTC.

This clone has just a few counts. The chain employs TRBV6-2 or TRBV6-3 and TRBJ1-1; D is unclear. The V gene's germline CDR1 is MNHEY and CDR2 SVGEGT. The CDR3 is 14 amino acids. V was pared by 6 bases and J by 0 bases, with 11 bases between. CDR3 sequence reads: CASSTRTMNTEAFF. CDR3 in DNA: TGTGCCAGCAGCACCCGTACAATGAACACTGAAGCTTTCTTT.

In nucleotides, the CDR3 is TGTGCCAGCAGCGTAGGGGGAGTCTCGAACTATGGCTACACCTTC. Its protein is CASSVGGVSNYGYTF. The V and J genes are TRBV9 and TRBJ1-2; no clear D gene. Germline CDR1 SGDLS, CDR2 YYNGEE. CDR3 length: 15 residues. Trimming took 0 bases from V and 2 from J, leaving 11 bases between them.

V usage is TRBV29-1 and J usage is TRBJ1-2, with D tentatively TRBD1 (5 bases). The CDR3 consists of 13 residues. V was trimmed by 3 bases and J by 9 bases, leaving 17 bases between them. The germline V gene has CDR1 SQVTM and CDR2 ANQGSEA. In DNA, the CDR3 is TGCAGCGTTGATTACAGGTTAAGTTTTTGCTACACCTTC. This codes for CSVDYRLSFCYTF.

The CDR3 sequence: CASSPGTLNYEQYF. Written as DNA, the CDR3 is TGTGCCAGCAGCCCGGGGACTCTCAACTACGAGCAGTACTTC. The V gene is TRBV13, the J gene TRBJ2-7, with D possibly matching TRBD2 (6 bases). Deletions cut 5 bases from V and 3 bases from J, with 14 bases between. Germline V gives CDR1 PRHDT, CDR2 FYEKMQ (reference sequence). The CDR3 loop spans 14 amino acids.

This sequence joins TRBV19 and TRBJ1-2; possibly TRBD1 for D (5 bases). CDR1 is LNHDA, CDR2 SQIVND, per germline (reference sequence). This CDR3 contains 14 residues. Trimming cost V 6 bases and J 4 bases, with 15 bases left between them. The CDR3, as DNA: TGTGCCAGTAGCCCCGGCAGGGACTCCTATGGCTACACCTTC. Translation gives CASSPGRDSYGYTF. The full variable domain, completed using reference TRBV19 and TRBJ1-2, is DGGITQSPKYLFRKEGQNVTLSCEQNLNHDAMYWYRQDPGQGLRLIYYSQIVNDFQKGDIAEGYSVSREKKESFPLTVTSAQKNPTAFYLCASSPGRDSYGYTFGSGTRLTVV.

The chain has TRBV5-1 and TRBJ2-3; 9 bases map to TRBD1. This CDR3 spans 14 amino acids. The germline V gene has CDR1 SGHRS and CDR2 YFSETQ. Unmatched junction bases numbered 2, after V lost 0 bases and J lost 6 bases. The CDR3 coding sequence is TGCGCCAGCAGCTTGGACAGGGGGCGGGATACGCAGTATTTT. Encoded protein: CASSLDRGRDTQYF.

The chain joins TRBV6-6 to TRBJ2-7, with unresolved D. This CDR3 spans 12 amino acids. V dropped 4 bases and J dropped 3 bases, with 7 bases sitting between them. Germline assignment: CDR1 MNHNY and CDR2 SVGAGI (reference sequence). CDR3 in amino acids: CASSFVGYEQYF. CDR3 nucleotides: TGTGCCAGCAGTTTCGTAGGCTACGAGCAGTACTTC.

Regarding this clone: Distinct nucleotide sequences in the sample also encode this CDR3. The chain uses TRBV30 and TRBJ1-1, with TRBD1 as a possible D gene (6 bases). V was trimmed by 0 bases and J by 4 bases, leaving 9 bases between them. The CDR3 spans 13 residues. Per the germline V gene, CDR1 is GTSNPN and CDR2 is SVGIG (reference sequence). The DNA of the CDR3 is TGTGCCTGGAGTGTAGGGGGGCGCACTGAAGCTTTCTTT. It encodes CAWSVGGRTEAFF.

The rearrangement joins TRBV10-3 to TRBJ1-2, with TRBD1 as a possible D gene (5 bases). The germline V gene encodes CDR1 ENHRY and CDR2 SYGVKD. The CDR3 has 15 amino acids. Trimming took off 3 bases at V and 1 base at J, with 12 bases between the two ends. The CDR3 loop is CAISDAGKINYGYTF. The CDR3 nucleotides read TGTGCCATCAGTGATGCAGGGAAGATTAACTATGGCTACACCTTC.

The chain recombines TRBV6-5 with TRBJ2-5; TRBD1 or TRBD2 may be the D gene (7 bases each). The germline CDR1 and CDR2 sequences are MNHEY and SVGAGI. The CDR3 is 15 amino acids. The V and J ends lost 7 bases and 1 base respectively, with 16 bases between them. CDR3 in amino acids: CASTQGGGVQETQYF. DNA of the CDR3: TGTGCCAGCACTCAGGGGGGGGGAGTCCAAGAGACCCAGTACTTC.

In this sample, this clone turned up once. V is TRBV7-9 and J is TRBJ2-3; possibly TRBD2 for D (7 bases). The V end was cut by 5 bases, the J end by 6 bases, with 30 bases between. The CDR3 extends over 19 amino acids. CDR1 SEHNR and CDR2 FQNEAQ come from the germline V gene (reference sequence). CDR3 DNA: TGTGCCAGCAGCCCCTGGGCGGGGGCGCGGGGCGGGAGAGGCGATACGCAGTATTTT. It encodes CASSPWAGARGGRGDTQYF.

This chain joins TRBV7-3 and TRBJ2-5; the D is unclear. From germline, CDR1 is SGHTA and CDR2 FQGTGA. The CDR3 contains 12 residues. Trimming cost V 2 bases and J 7 bases, with 8 bases left between them. As DNA, the CDR3 is TGTGCCAGCAGCTTACCCCGAGGGACCCAGTACTTC. Translated, it gives CASSLPRGTQYF.

The rearrangement joins TRBV19 to TRBJ2-7; D not resolved. Germline V gene data show CDR1 as LNHDA and CDR2 as SQIVND (reference sequence). The V and J ends lost 0 bases and 6 bases respectively, with 9 bases between them. The CDR3 contains 13 residues. The CDR3 DNA sequence: TGTGCCAGTAGTATAGATCGGACGGGCGAGCAGTACTTC. It specifies CASSIDRTGEQYF.

This clone has ten or more counts. The CDR3 is CASRLAGAITGELFF. CDR3 in DNA: TGTGCCAGCAGGTTAGCGGGGGCGATCACCGGGGAGCTGTTTTTT. The V call is TRBV5-6, the J call TRBJ2-2, with TRBD2 matching over 9 bases. Germline trimming cut 5 bases from V and 4 bases from J; bases unmatched to any gene: 6. This CDR3 contains 15 residues. Germline V gene sequence: CDR1 SGHDT, CDR2 YYEEEE.

The chain carries TRBV14 and TRBJ2-7, with D unresolved. The CDR3 extends over 11 amino acids. V was shortened by 3 bases and J by 3 bases, with 3 bases between the two germline ends. Germline CDR1 reads SGHDN; CDR2 reads FVKESK. CDR3 sequence (DNA): TGTGCCAGCAGCCACGACTACGAGCAGTACTTC. Its protein product is CASSHDYEQYF.

The J gene is TRBJ2-2, the V gene TRBV5-1; TRBD2 agrees at 8 bases. CDR1 SGHRS and CDR2 YFSETQ come from the germline V gene. The trim removed 4 bases at V and 4 bases at J, leaving 12 bases unmatched. The CDR3 contains 17 residues. The CDR3 DNA follows: TGCGCCAGCAGCCCACGAGTTAGCGGGGATGGCACCGGGGAGCTGTTTTTT. Translation: CASSPRVSGDGTGELFF.

The chain employs TRBV21-1 and TRBJ1-2. TRBV21-1 is given as a pseudogene. CDR3 size: 9 residues. The CDR3 coding sequence is TGTGCCAGCAGACGCGGCTACACCTTC. Protein sequence: CASRRGYTF.

The rearrangement links TRBV4-1 to TRBJ2-1; D unclear. The CDR3 extends over 15 amino acids. The ends were cut back, 0 bases at V and 8 bases at J, with 14 bases in the middle. Germline V CDR1 and CDR2: MGHRA, YSYEKL. The CDR3 spells CASSQEIVRNHEQFF. The CDR3 DNA follows: TGCGCCAGCAGCCAAGAAATAGTCCGGAACCATGAGCAGTTCTTC.

This clone appeared a few times. This rearrangement joins TRBV19 to TRBJ2-7; 9 bases map to TRBD2. The germline CDR1 and CDR2 sequences are LNHDA and SQIVND (reference sequence). The CDR3 length is 15 residues. V lost 4 bases, J lost 4 bases, and 8 bases stayed unmatched. CDR3 bases: TGTGCCAGTAGTACGCTAGCGGGGTCCCAATACGAGCAGTACTTC. Its translation is CASSTLAGSQYEQYF.

The chain carries TRBV11-2 and TRBJ2-2; 15 bases align to TRBD2. This CDR3 has 17 residues. Germline values: CDR1 SGHAT, CDR2 FQNNGV. Trimming took 4 bases from V and 8 from J; bases not matched to a gene: 8. The chain's CDR3 is CASSSRTSGGARGELFF. The CDR3 DNA sequence: TGTGCCAGCAGCTCCCGGACTAGCGGGGGGGCCAGGGGGGAGCTGTTTTTT. Full variable domain (remainder filled in from reference TRBV11-2 and TRBJ2-2): EAGVAQSPRYKIIEKRQSVAFWCNPISGHATLYWYQQILGQGPKLLIQFQNNGVVDDSQLPKDRFSAERLKGVDSTLKIQPAKLEDSAVYLCASSSRTSGGARGELFFGEGSRLTVL.

Only a few counts were recorded for this clone. The J gene is TRBJ2-7, the V gene TRBV27; no firm D call. Germline loops: CDR1 MNHEY, CDR2 SMNVEV (reference sequence). The CDR3 extends over 13 amino acids. Trimming removed 8 bases at V and 2 bases at J, with 13 bases between. CDR3 protein: CASGYNGPYEQYF. As DNA, the CDR3 is TGTGCCAGCGGATATAACGGACCCTACGAGCAGTACTTC.

This chain connects TRBV12-1 to TRBJ2-3. TRBV12-1 is marked as a pseudogene. This CDR3 is built from 13 residues. CDR3 sequence reads: CASLEATTDTQYF. For the CDR3, the DNA is TGTGCCAGCTTGGAAGCCACGACAGATACGCAGTATTTT.

V and J are TRBV18 and TRBJ1-4, with a tentative D call TRBD1 (5 bases). Germline V gives CDR1 KGHSH, CDR2 LQKENI. The CDR3 loop spans 13 amino acids. Trimming shortened V by 5 bases and J by 5 bases, and 9 bases separated the two germline ends. In DNA form, the CDR3 reads TGTGCCAGCTCAAAGGGGTTGAATGAAAAACTGTTTTTT. Translated, it gives CASSKGLNEKLFF. The entire variable domain, with the rest obtained from reference TRBV18 and TRBJ1-4, is as follows: NAGVMQNPRHLVRRRGQEARLRCSPMKGHSHVYWYRQLPEEGLKFMVYLQKENIIDESGMPKERFSAEFPKEGPSILRIQQVVRGDSAAYFCASSKGLNEKLFFGSGTQLSVL.

This chain links TRBV7-9 with TRBJ1-2; the D is unclear. Between the trimmed V and J ends, which lost 1 base and 5 bases, there was a span of 8 bases. This CDR3 spans 13 amino acids. Germline V gene sequence: CDR1 SEHNR, CDR2 FQNEAQ (reference sequence). The CDR3 spells CASSLGEGYGYTF. In nucleotides, the CDR3 is TGTGCCAGCAGCTTAGGAGAAGGATATGGCTACACCTTC.

This clone is labeled as medium-sized. This chain joins TRBV25-1 and TRBJ2-2, with D perhaps matching TRBD1 (6 bases). V was cut by 6 bases and J by 3 bases, with 11 bases left in between. This CDR3 is built from 14 residues. From germline, CDR1 is MGHDK and CDR2 SYGVNS. The CDR3 bases are TGTGCCAGCAGGGACAGTCGGGACACCGGGGAGCTGTTTTTT. Protein sequence: CASRDSRDTGELFF.

Turning to this clone: The same CDR3 is also encoded by other DNA sequences in this sample. V and J are TRBV7-9 and TRBJ1-2; tentative D call: TRBD1 (5 bases). The CDR3 has 13 residues. Germline CDR1 SEHNR, CDR2 FQNEAQ (reference sequence). Trimming pared 5 bases from V and 2 bases from J, leaving 9 bases between. As DNA, the CDR3 is TGTGCCAGCAGCCCGGGGCAGAACTATGGCTACACCTTC. It yields the protein CASSPGQNYGYTF.